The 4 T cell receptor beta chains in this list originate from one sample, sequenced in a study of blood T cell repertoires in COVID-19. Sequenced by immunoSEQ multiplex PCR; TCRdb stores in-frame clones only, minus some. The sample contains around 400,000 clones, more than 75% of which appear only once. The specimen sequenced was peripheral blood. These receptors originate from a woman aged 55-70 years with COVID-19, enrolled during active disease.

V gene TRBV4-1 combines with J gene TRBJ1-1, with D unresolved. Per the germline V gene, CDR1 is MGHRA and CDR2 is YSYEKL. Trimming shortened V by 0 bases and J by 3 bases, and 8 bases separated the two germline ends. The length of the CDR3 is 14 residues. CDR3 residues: CASSQEEAHTEAFF. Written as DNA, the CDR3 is TGCGCCAGCAGCCAAGAGGAGGCCCACACTGAAGCTTTCTTT.

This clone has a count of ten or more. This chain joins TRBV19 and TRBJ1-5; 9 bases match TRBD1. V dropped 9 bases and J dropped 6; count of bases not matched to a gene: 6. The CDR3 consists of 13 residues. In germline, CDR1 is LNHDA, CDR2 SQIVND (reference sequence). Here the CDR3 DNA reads TGTGCCAGCGGGACAGGGCCCGCTCAGCCCCAGCATTTT. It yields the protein CASGTGPAQPQHF.

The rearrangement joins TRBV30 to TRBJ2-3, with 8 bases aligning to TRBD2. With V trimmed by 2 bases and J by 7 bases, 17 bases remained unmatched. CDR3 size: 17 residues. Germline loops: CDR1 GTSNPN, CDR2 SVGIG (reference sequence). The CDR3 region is CAWSPGETSVKRYTQYF. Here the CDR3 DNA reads TGTGCCTGGAGTCCCGGTGAGACTAGCGTAAAGAGATATACGCAGTATTTT.

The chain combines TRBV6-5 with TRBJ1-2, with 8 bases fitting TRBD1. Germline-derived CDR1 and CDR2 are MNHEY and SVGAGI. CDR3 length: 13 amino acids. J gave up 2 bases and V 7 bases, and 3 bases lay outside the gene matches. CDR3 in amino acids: CASTGTGNYGYTF. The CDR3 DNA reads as TGTGCCAGCACGGGGACAGGCAACTATGGCTACACCTTC.